This TCR beta chain derives from a study of blood T cells in healthy people across ages. A second PCR of 7 to 11 cycles used a sample-barcoded 5' primer and a J-beta primer mix. TCRdb re-derived calls from the 5' RACE reads in MiXCR, one entry per CDR3 protein. The table includes about 1.4 million distinct CDR3 sequences, 45% to 70% detected once. The CDR3 has 14 amino acids. V lost 6 bases to trimming and J lost 0 bases, with 12 bases between them. The V gene's germline CDR1 is SQVTM and CDR2 ANQGSEA. Extractions gave at least 5.5 micrograms of total RNA per sample. This receptor was taken from a man between 18 and 29 years old in good health. The chain employs TRBV29-1 and TRBJ2-1; no clear D. The specimen sequenced was blood. This CDR3 is CSVGPLYSYNEQFF. The CDR3 nucleotides read TGCAGCGTAGGACCCCTATACTCCTACAATGAGCAGTTCTTC.